This T cell receptor beta chain came from a study of T-cell memory formation after mild COVID-19 (dated by TCRdb to 2020 to 2022). At the level of the whole study: Most TCR sequence clusters were specific to one of the two donors. In two donors, T-cell clones that expanded and contracted after mild COVID-19 were followed by sequencing TCRalpha and TCRbeta repertoires longitudinally. The cohort comprised two young, previously healthy adult volunteers, one female and one male.

The CDR3 starts with the cysteine, ends with the phenylalanine, and has 16 residues. Of the read, only the CDR3 DNA is kept; its 48 bases are in frame from base 1. The germline V gene gives CDR1 as MGHRA and CDR2 as YSYEKL. After removal of 4 bases from V and 1 base from J, the junction retains 9 bases not matched to a gene. PBMCs were isolated by Ficoll-Paque density gradient centrifugation. The data were produced on an Illumina NovaSeq 6000. TCRalpha and TCRbeta cDNA libraries were built by 5'RACE with constant-segment primers, adding sample barcodes and unique molecular identifiers. RNA was extracted from every sample with Trizol reagent. Library amplification was performed in two PCR steps, and a second sample barcode and Illumina TruSeq adapters were introduced in the second step. The libraries were sequenced on an Illumina NovaSeq using 2 x 150 bp paired-end reads. On the authors' methods: Reads were demultiplexed and collapsed into UMI-guided consensus sequences with migec v1.2.7. Using mixcr v2.1.11, UMI consensuses were aligned to TRA and TRB V and J templates and then assembled into clonotypes. A clonotype was counted as expanded or contracted only if both edgeR and NoisET called the change significant, with noise models trained on biological replicates. For edgeR calls, the cutoffs were a false discovery rate-adjusted p below 0.01 and a log2 fold-change threshold of 1. As an exploratory analysis of dynamics, PCA with hierarchical clustering was applied to max-normalized trajectories of the 1000 most abundant clonotypes. Separately sequenced CD4+ and CD8+ repertoires were used to assign the CD4 or CD8 phenotype of responding clones. TCRdb applied fastp at Q25 and MiXCR to the public reads, then kept only in-frame beta chains. Every entry covers one CDR3 protein and lists the most common genes and DNA from its rows. The V and J calls follow TCRdb's processing rather than the paper's. This sample is represented by approximately 250,000 distinct CDR3 sequences; 15% of them were singletons. The ten largest clones add up to 2.1% of the sample.

Note on this clonotype: Its specific antigen is unknown. Per-base quality was not reported, and no clone a single base away is much larger than it.

General conclusions and limits of the study: Balanced CD4/CD8 phenotypes were observed for clones contracting from day 15 to 85, whereas a bias towards CD4+ was observed for a second wave of clones expanding from day 15 to 37. Only a couple of mild cases were covered in the study, and larger cohorts including severe cases with pre-infection samples were considered necessary. Some responding clones were found in pre-infection memory, which suggests that pre-existing cross-reactive memory T cells took part in the SARS-CoV-2 response. SARS-CoV-2 specificity of the second-wave clones peaking on day 37 was not confirmed. Contracting CD4+ clones appeared mostly in the CM and EM memory subsets, whereas CD8+ clones were enriched in EMRA.

The TCR sequence derives from an adult woman who had mild COVID-19 (a few samples of this study predate the infection). The sample titles of this study are shuffled in the database, so cell type and time point are left out; the donor was told from shared clones. The rearrangement combines TRBV4-1 with TRBJ2-5; 7 nucleotides in the junction match TRBD2. The sequenced material came from PBMCs or a T cell subset sorted from them (not recorded which). CDR3 protein: CASSRRAGTIQETQYF. The DNA reads TGCGCCAGCAGCCGACGAGCCGGGACTATCCAAGAGACCCAGTACTTC.